These 10 T cell receptor beta chains share one sample of origin, sequenced in a study of T cell repertoires in cytomegalovirus infection. TCRdb redid the calling of the reads with MiXCR, one entry per CDR3 protein. This table has about 240,000 distinct CDR3 sequences, 9% to 15% appearing once. Sequenced input: PBMCs. These receptors came from a human donor in good health (CMV status not recorded). Some clones in this sample may be carry-over from other donors' samples.

This rearrangement joins TRBV4-1 to TRBJ2-1, with 7 positions matching TRBD2. The CDR3 runs to 15 residues. V was pared by 4 bases and J by 4 bases, with 7 bases of the junction left unmatched. Germline-derived CDR1 and CDR2 are MGHRA and YSYEKL. Here the CDR3 reads CASSPGLAVYNEQFF. In DNA form, the CDR3 reads TGCGCCAGCAGCCCGGGGCTAGCGGTTTACAATGAGCAGTTCTTC.

At least ten counts were recorded for this clonotype. The chain recombines TRBV7-2 with TRBJ1-2; D is uncertain. Germline-derived CDR1 and CDR2 are SGHTA and FQGNSA. The V end was cut by 2 bases, the J end by 5 bases, with 15 bases between. This CDR3 comprises 15 residues. The CDR3 reads CASSLRETSLYGYTF. CDR3 DNA sequence: TGTGCCAGCAGCTTAAGGGAGACTAGCCTGTATGGCTACACCTTC.

About this clonotype: At one end, the junction sequence differs from germline, possibly due to a read error. This chain links TRBV28 with TRBJ2-7; 10 nucleotides agree with TRBD1. This CDR3 spans 12 amino acids. In germline, CDR1 is MDHEN, CDR2 SYDVKM. The CDR3 DNA follows: TGTGCCAGCAGTTTAGAGGACAGGGGGTACGACTTC. It is translated as CASSLEDRGYDF.

The chain combines TRBV19 with TRBJ2-4; D perhaps matches TRBD1 (5 bases). Trimming cost V 5 bases and J 8 bases, with 13 bases left between them. Looked up from germline, CDR1 is LNHDA and CDR2 is SQIVND (reference sequence). The CDR3 is 13 amino acids. CDR3 amino acids: CASSWGGRDIQYF. The CDR3 nucleotides are TGTGCCAGTAGTTGGGGCGGTCGGGACATTCAGTACTTC.

This clonotype was counted many times. This chain links TRBV15 with TRBJ2-5, with D hard to call. This CDR3 comprises 16 residues. V lost 0 bases, J lost 1 base, and 12 bases lay in between. Germline V gene data show CDR1 as LNHNV and CDR2 as YYDKDF (reference sequence). CDR3 region: CATSRDLSNSQETQYF. In nucleotides, the CDR3 is TGTGCCACCAGCAGAGATTTGTCAAACTCCCAAGAGACCCAGTACTTC.

This clonotype was found many times. J is TRBJ2-7 and V is TRBV4-3; D is unclear. This CDR3 is 14 amino acids long. Germline V CDR1 and CDR2: LGHNA, YSLEER. Trimming removed 2 bases at V and 3 bases at J, with 11 bases between. DNA of the CDR3: TGCGCCAGCAGCCAAACCTTAACAGACTACGAGCAGTACTTC. As protein: CASSQTLTDYEQYF.

This clonotype was picked up one time. Germline and junction disagree at one end, which may indicate a read error. The chain employs TRBV4-2 and TRBJ1-5; a possible D gene is TRBD1 (6 bases). The germline gives CDR1 LGHNA, CDR2 YNFKEQ. The CDR3 contains 13 residues. CDR3 sequence reads: CASRQERGGPQHF. Here the CDR3 DNA reads TGTGCCAGCAGACAAGAAAGGGGGGGACCCCAGCATTTT.

V usage is TRBV2 and J usage is TRBJ1-3; D is undetermined. Germline-derived CDR1 and CDR2 are SNHLY and FYNNEI. The CDR3 spans 14 residues. The germline V and J ends were trimmed by 3 bases and 2 bases, with 8 bases remaining between them. The CDR3 here is CASSDGLTGNTIYF. In DNA, the CDR3 is TGTGCCAGCAGTGACGGTCTTACTGGAAACACCATATATTTT.

This clonotype was detected only a few times. The gene calls are TRBV2 and TRBJ2-7; no clear D gene. Per germline, CDR1 SNHLY and CDR2 FYNNEI. The CDR3 sequence is 14 residues long. The V end was cut by 0 bases, the J end by 6 bases, with 12 bases between. The CDR3 reads CASSEAPEVSEQYF. CDR3 coding DNA: TGTGCCAGCAGTGAAGCCCCTGAGGTCTCCGAGCAGTACTTC. The variable domain in full, with the rest retrieved from reference TRBV2 and TRBJ2-7, is EPEVTQTPSHQVTQMGQEVILRCVPISNHLYFYWYRQILGQKVEFLVSFYNNEISEKSEIFDDQFSVERPDGSNFTLKIRSTKLEDSAMYFCASSEAPEVSEQYFGPGTRLTVT.

This clonotype showed up many times. The chain employs TRBV6-1 and TRBJ1-1; D ambiguous. Germline loops: CDR1 MNHNS, CDR2 SASEGT. CDR3 size: 12 residues. Trimming removed 5 bases from V and 0 bases from J, with 4 bases in between. The DNA of the CDR3 is TGTGCCAGCAGTAATATGAACACTGAAGCTTTCTTT. It specifies CASSNMNTEAFF.